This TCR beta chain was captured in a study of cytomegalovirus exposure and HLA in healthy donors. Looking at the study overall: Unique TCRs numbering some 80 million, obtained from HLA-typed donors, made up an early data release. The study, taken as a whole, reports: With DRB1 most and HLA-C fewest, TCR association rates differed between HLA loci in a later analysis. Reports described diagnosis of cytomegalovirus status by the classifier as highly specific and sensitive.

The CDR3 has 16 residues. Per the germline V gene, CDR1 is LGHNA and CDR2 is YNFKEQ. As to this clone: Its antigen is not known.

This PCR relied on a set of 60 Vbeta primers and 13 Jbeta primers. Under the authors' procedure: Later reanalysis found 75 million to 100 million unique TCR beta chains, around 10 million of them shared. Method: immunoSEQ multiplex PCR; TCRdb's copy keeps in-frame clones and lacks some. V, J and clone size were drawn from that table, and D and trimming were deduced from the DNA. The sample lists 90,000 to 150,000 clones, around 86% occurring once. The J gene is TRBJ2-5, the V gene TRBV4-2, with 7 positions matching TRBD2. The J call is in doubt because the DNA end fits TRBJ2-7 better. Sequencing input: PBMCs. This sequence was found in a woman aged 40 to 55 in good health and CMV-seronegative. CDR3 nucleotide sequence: TGTGCCAGCAGCCAAGATGGCGGGAGCGGTTCCTACGAGCAGTACTTC. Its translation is CASSQDGGSGSYEQYF.